This is a list of T cell receptor beta chains from one sample in a study of T cell changes during pregnancy in multiple sclerosis. Profiling relied on immunoSEQ multiplex PCR, and the TCRdb table lists in-frame clones only, not all of them. The sample holds tens of thousands of clones, just over 90% seen once. The specimen was peripheral blood, collected in the second trimester of pregnancy. These receptors were obtained from a female donor in good health, enrolled as a control in a pregnancy study. Both conserved end residues are trimmed from each CDR3.

CDR3 | V
ASNRAGSYEQY | TRBV28
ASSPFESGNTIY | TRBV4-1
ASMPPGVRETQY | TRBV7-2
ASSIASGGAETQY | TRBV19
ASSRDRGAGNTIY | TRBV5-1
ASSLAFSGNTIY | TRBV5-6
ASSQGGRAEAF | TRBV4-3
ATSRDLAPGRADTQY | TRBV15
ASRDRGRETQY | TRBV7-2
ASSSGRTNTGELF | TRBV11-3
ASRRGQGTGELF | TRBV6-5
ASRPTINRGTTGELF | TRBV5-4
ASSLISGGNSPLH | TRBV14
ASLGGATDTQY | TRBV2
ASSPVNSYATGELF | TRBV7-3
ASSFYSGTEAF | TRBV27
ASSPRDRLDQPQH | TRBV6-5
ASSLNRNTEAF | TRBV11-2
ASSLERGQNTEAF | TRBV5-1
ASSLGGKNIQY | TRBV10-2
ASVTFAGSTDTQY | TRBV6-1
ASSPGGPNEQF | TRBV4-2
ASSAQVDNSPLH | TRBV2
ASSPGTGSANEKLF | TRBV18
ASSYTGTRSAEQY | TRBV2
ASSPDNPYNEQF | TRBV9
ASSFSGVNYGYT | TRBV7-2
ASSLALPGVSPLH | TRBV7-2
ASSPRSSGRSYEQY | TRBV13
ASSQGYSGANVLT | TRBV4-3
ASRRGLAGGSYSTDTQY | TRBV11-1
ASSKRDSAGNIEAF | TRBV19
ASTGGVTDTQY | TRBV10-1
ASSIRQGRRGDTEAF | TRBV28
ASSGHLLNQPQH | TRBV5-8
ATSRDGATGDEQF | TRBV15